The 27 T cell receptor beta chains below come from one sample, sequenced in a study of T cell changes during pregnancy in multiple sclerosis. Clones were read by immunoSEQ multiplex PCR, and TCRdb kept only the in-frame ones, dropping some. The table lists about 36,000 clones, roughly 89% of them singletons. The sequencing here drew on CD4+ T cells from peripheral blood mononuclear cells, taken in the second trimester of pregnancy. The receptor set was obtained from a female donor in good health, enrolled as a control in a pregnancy study.

The rearrangement links TRBV5-4 to TRBJ2-3; 7 bases map to TRBD1. Germline assignment: CDR1 SGHNT and CDR2 YYREEE (reference sequence). This CDR3 is 15 amino acids long. Germline trimming cut 1 base from V and 2 bases from J; bases unmatched to any gene: 4. The CDR3 DNA reads TGTGCCAGCAGCTTGTGGACAGGATCCACAGATACGCAGTATTTT. Its protein product is CASSLWTGSTDTQYF.

The chain employs TRBV30 and TRBJ2-7, with TRBD1 identical over 7 bases. The CDR3 covers 11 residues. Germline trimming cut 6 bases from V and 5 bases from J; bases unmatched to any gene: 4. The germline V gene encodes CDR1 GTSNPN and CDR2 SVGIG (reference sequence). The CDR3 coding sequence is TGTGCCTGTCAGACAGGGAACGAGCAGTACTTC. Protein sequence: CACQTGNEQYF.

The chain joins TRBV5-4 to TRBJ1-5; D is ambiguous. The CDR3 loop spans 15 amino acids. Germline V gene sequence: CDR1 SGHNT, CDR2 YYREEE (reference sequence). V lost 4 bases and J lost 1, with 12 bases in between. CDR3 residues: CASSVGLESNQPQHF. The DNA for the CDR3 is TGTGCCAGCAGCGTTGGGTTGGAGAGCAATCAGCCCCAGCATTTT.

This chain uses TRBV2 with TRBJ2-3, with D possibly being TRBD2 (7 bases). CDR3 length: 14 amino acids. Trimming removed 11 bases at V and 6 bases at J, with 21 bases between. CDR1 and CDR2 from the germline V gene are SNHLY and FYNNEI. The CDR3 spells CAGRGTVQWDTQYF. The CDR3 DNA reads as TGTGCCGGGAGGGGGACCGTTCAATGGGATACGCAGTATTTT.

This rearrangement joins TRBV28 to TRBJ2-3; TRBD1 matches 7 bases. CDR1 and CDR2 from the germline V gene are MDHEN and SYDVKM. J gave up 6 bases and V 3 bases, and 0 bases lay outside the gene matches. This CDR3 has 12 residues. CDR3 residues: CASSFRGDTQYF. DNA of the CDR3: TGTGCCAGCAGTTTCAGGGGGGATACGCAGTATTTT.

The genes are TRBV27 and TRBJ2-4; a weak D match, TRBD2 (6 bases). CDR3 length: 15 residues. Trimming left V 6 bases short and J 1 base short, with 13 bases between. Germline V gene lookup returns CDR1 MNHEY and CDR2 SMNVEV (reference sequence). The CDR3 loop is CASSQPGRAKNIQYF. CDR3 coding DNA: TGTGCCAGCAGCCAACCAGGGAGGGCCAAAAACATTCAGTACTTC.

The chain joins TRBV2 to TRBJ1-1, with D maybe TRBD1 (6 bases). Germline V gene sequence: CDR1 SNHLY, CDR2 FYNNEI. The V end was cut by 6 bases, the J end by 1 base, with 21 bases between. This CDR3 has 17 residues. The CDR3 region has the DNA TGTGCCAGCAGGGCTCCTGACTACAGGGACCGGAACACTGAAGCTTTCTTT. This encodes CASRAPDYRDRNTEAFF.

This sequence joins TRBV6-1 and TRBJ2-7; D is perhaps TRBD1 (6 bases). Germline CDR1 reads MNHNS; CDR2 reads SASEGT. Trimming pared 8 bases from V and 1 base from J, leaving 9 bases between. The CDR3 contains 12 residues. Here the CDR3 reads CASGQLSYEQYF. In DNA form, the CDR3 reads TGTGCCAGCGGACAGCTTTCCTACGAGCAGTACTTC.

The chain links TRBV6-6 to TRBJ2-1, with 12 bases identical to TRBD1. The CDR3 length is 14 residues. Germline V gene data show CDR1 as MNHNY and CDR2 as SVGAGI (reference sequence). V gave up 5 bases and J gave up 7 bases; unmatched junction bases: 3. As DNA, the CDR3 is TGTGCCAGCAGTCGGGACAGGGGGCGGAATGAGCAGTTCTTC. This codes for CASSRDRGRNEQFF.

The V and J genes are TRBV7-2 and TRBJ1-1; D unresolved. The ends were cut back, 4 bases at V and 1 base at J, with 16 bases in the middle. Germline CDR1 and CDR2: SGHTA and FQGNSA. The CDR3 totals 16 residues. The CDR3 is CASSSYLGSGNTEAFF. The CDR3 bases are TGTGCCAGCAGCTCTTACTTGGGTAGCGGGAACACTGAAGCTTTCTTT.

The chain recombines TRBV23-1 with TRBJ2-2; tentative D call: TRBD2 (5 bases). TRBV23-1 is known as an ORF, though its function is uncertain. Trimming shortened V by 2 bases and J by 5 bases, and 21 bases separated the two germline ends. This CDR3 region has 18 residues. The CDR3 nucleotides read TGCGCCAGCAGTCAAAACCTCGGGGATAGGCATAATACCGGGGAGCTGTTTTTT. Amino acid sequence: CASSQNLGDRHNTGELFF.

This sequence joins TRBV19 and TRBJ1-6; D uncertain. V was clipped by 10 bases and J by 0 bases, with 13 bases between them. The germline V gene encodes CDR1 LNHDA and CDR2 SQIVND (reference sequence). This CDR3 has 15 amino acids. This CDR3 is CATNTGSSYNSPLHF. The DNA of the CDR3 is TGTGCCACCAACACGGGGAGCTCCTATAATTCACCCCTCCACTTT. Drawing the rest from reference TRBV19 and TRBJ1-6, the complete variable domain is DGGITQSPKYLFRKEGQNVTLSCEQNLNHDAMYWYRQDPGQGLRLIYYSQIVNDFQKGDIAEGYSVSREKKESFPLTVTSAQKNPTAFYLCATNTGSSYNSPLHFGNGTRLTVT.

This chain joins TRBV5-1 and TRBJ2-7; D is unresolved. Deletions cut 0 bases from V and 3 bases from J, with 7 bases between. Germline V gives CDR1 SGHRS, CDR2 YFSETQ. This CDR3 spans 13 amino acids. The CDR3, as DNA: TGCGCCAGCAGCTTGGAATCGGGCTACGAGCAGTACTTC. It yields the protein CASSLESGYEQYF.

V is TRBV18 and J is TRBJ2-2; 10 bases fit TRBD2. V shed 0 bases and J 4 bases; nucleotides not matched to a gene: 8. The CDR3 spans 18 residues. Germline assignment: CDR1 KGHSH and CDR2 LQKENI. The CDR3 spells CASSPPGLAGVVTGELFF. The CDR3 nucleotides read TGTGCCAGCTCACCACCGGGTCTAGCGGGAGTTGTCACCGGGGAGCTGTTTTTT. Based on the CDR3 plus reference TRBV18 and TRBJ2-2, the full variable domain is NAGVMQNPRHLVRRRGQEARLRCSPMKGHSHVYWYRQLPEEGLKFMVYLQKENIIDESGMPKERFSAEFPKEGPSILRIQQVVRGDSAAYFCASSPPGLAGVVTGELFFGEGSRLTVL.

This chain joins TRBV5-1 and TRBJ1-4; 11 bases map to TRBD1. V trimming: 4 bases; J trimming: 0 bases; junction bases outside the gene matches: 2. The CDR3 is 16 amino acids. Germline V gives CDR1 SGHRS, CDR2 YFSETQ. CDR3 nucleotides: TGCGCCAGCAGCGGACAGGGGGCATCAACTAATGAAAAACTGTTTTTT. The encoded protein is CASSGQGASTNEKLFF.

The V and J genes are TRBV13 and TRBJ2-3, with 8 nucleotides matching TRBD1. Germline-derived CDR1 and CDR2 are PRHDT and FYEKMQ (reference sequence). V lost 5 bases to trimming and J lost 2 bases; unmatched junction nucleotides: 18. This CDR3 is 19 amino acids long. CDR3 in DNA: TGTGCCAGCAGCCCCGGGGACAGGAGATCTCCGGAGCACACAGATACGCAGTATTTT. Encoded protein: CASSPGDRRSPEHTDTQYF. The variable domain in full, with the rest retrieved from reference TRBV13 and TRBJ2-3, is AAGVIQSPRHLIKEKRETATLKCYPIPRHDTVYWYQQGPGQDPQFLISFYEKMQSDKGSIPDRFSAQQFSDYHSELNMSSLELGDSALYFCASSPGDRRSPEHTDTQYFGPGTRLTVL.

This chain joins TRBV5-1 and TRBJ2-1; TRBD1 agrees at 7 bases. CDR1 is SGHRS, CDR2 YFSETQ, per germline. This CDR3 is built from 16 residues. V trimming: 4 bases; J trimming: 3 bases; junction bases outside the gene matches: 10. As DNA, the CDR3 is TGCGCCAGCAGCGTGGATGTAGGGGGCCACTACAATGAGCAGTTCTTC. It encodes CASSVDVGGHYNEQFF.

This rearrangement joins TRBV7-8 to TRBJ2-1; TRBD2 matches 7 bases. Germline V gene lookup returns CDR1 SGHVS and CDR2 FQNEAQ. The CDR3 has 17 amino acids. Losses at the gene ends were 6 bases for V and 2 bases for J; bases not matched to a gene: 13. CDR3 amino acids: CASRPKGWGGPYNEQFF. DNA for the CDR3: TGTGCCAGCAGACCAAAAGGGTGGGGGGGACCCTACAATGAGCAGTTCTTC.

The chain employs TRBV10-3 and TRBJ2-2, with 7 nucleotides matching TRBD2. The CDR3 totals 18 residues. Looked up from germline, CDR1 is ENHRY and CDR2 is SYGVKD. With V trimmed by 4 bases and J by 2 bases, 13 bases remained unmatched. CDR3 DNA sequence: TGTGCCATCAGTGGCCTCCGGGGAGGGCCCGGAAACACCGGGGAGCTGTTTTTT. Its translation: CAISGLRGGPGNTGELFF.

By proportion, this clone is medium-sized. J is TRBJ1-2 and V is TRBV5-4; D ambiguous. V was shortened by 4 bases and J by 4 bases, with 14 bases between the two germline ends. Germline CDR1 SGHNT, CDR2 YYREEE (reference sequence). The CDR3 has 14 amino acids. CDR3 DNA: TGTGCCAGCAGCCCGACGGGAGGGCCCTATGGCTACACCTTC. It encodes CASSPTGGPYGYTF.

V usage is TRBV6-4 and J usage is TRBJ1-2; TRBD1 agrees at 7 bases. This CDR3 is built from 15 residues. Germline V gene data show CDR1 as MRHNA and CDR2 as SNTAGT. With V trimmed by 8 bases and J by 4 bases, 13 bases remained unmatched. The CDR3 DNA sequence: TGTGCCAGCTCTCCCGGTGACAGGGACGTCTATGGCTACACCTTC. This gives the protein CASSPGDRDVYGYTF.

The rearrangement joins TRBV5-1 to TRBJ1-1, with D possibly matching TRBD1 (5 bases). V lost 4 bases and J lost 5, with 15 bases in between. This CDR3 region has 14 residues. CDR1 and CDR2 from the germline V gene are SGHRS and YFSETQ. The CDR3 nucleotides are TGCGCCAGCAGCCAAGGGGCAGGGAAGACTGAAGCTTTCTTT. Protein: CASSQGAGKTEAFF.

This chain uses TRBV27 with TRBJ2-2; TRBD2 matches 14 bases. Germline V gene data show CDR1 as MNHEY and CDR2 as SMNVEV (reference sequence). CDR3 size: 18 residues. Trimming cost V 5 bases and J 1 base; bases outside gene matches: 6. In DNA, the CDR3 is TGTGCCAGCAGTCTGACTAGCGGGAGGGAGAGGAACACCGGGGAGCTGTTTTTT. It encodes CASSLTSGRERNTGELFF.

This clone was seen just once. The chain carries TRBV29-1 and TRBJ1-5, with 9 bases identical to TRBD1. The CDR3 contains 13 residues. The junction had 2 bases not matched to a gene; V was cut back by 2 bases and J by 6 bases. Per the germline V gene, CDR1 is SQVTM and CDR2 is ANQGSEA. The CDR3 spells CSVERGQGQPQHF. The CDR3, as DNA: TGCAGCGTTGAACGGGGACAGGGTCAGCCCCAGCATTTT. Supplemented by reference TRBV29-1 and TRBJ1-5, the full variable domain reads SAVISQKPSRDICQRGTSLTIQCQVDSQVTMMFWYRQQPGQSLTLIATANQGSEATYESGFVIDKFPISRPNLTFSTLTVSNMSPEDSSIYLCSVERGQGQPQHFGDGTRLSIL.

The rearrangement joins TRBV2 to TRBJ1-2; TRBD1 aligns across 7 bases. Germline loops: CDR1 SNHLY, CDR2 FYNNEI. The CDR3 runs to 11 residues. The J segment lost 5 bases and the V segment lost 9 bases, leaving 3 bases of the junction unmatched. The CDR3 here is CARKQGYGYTF. The CDR3 region has the DNA TGTGCCAGAAAACAGGGGTATGGCTACACCTTC.

The chain combines TRBV18 with TRBJ2-1; tentative D call: TRBD2 (6 bases). The CDR3 runs 14 residues. V lost 4 bases and J 4 bases, leaving 11 bases between the germline ends. Germline V gene sequence: CDR1 KGHSH, CDR2 LQKENI. The CDR3 DNA reads TGTGCCAGCTCACAGCCGGGAGAATACAATGAGCAGTTCTTC. Protein sequence: CASSQPGEYNEQFF.

The chain uses TRBV7-9 and TRBJ2-7; 7 nucleotides line up with TRBD1. Germline CDR1 is SEHNR and CDR2 is FQNEAQ (reference sequence). The CDR3 sequence is 14 residues long. V shed 5 bases and J 6 bases; nucleotides not matched to a gene: 10. Here the CDR3 DNA reads TGTGCCAGCAGCGCCGGACAGGTAACCTCCGAGCAGTACTTC. Its protein is CASSAGQVTSEQYF.